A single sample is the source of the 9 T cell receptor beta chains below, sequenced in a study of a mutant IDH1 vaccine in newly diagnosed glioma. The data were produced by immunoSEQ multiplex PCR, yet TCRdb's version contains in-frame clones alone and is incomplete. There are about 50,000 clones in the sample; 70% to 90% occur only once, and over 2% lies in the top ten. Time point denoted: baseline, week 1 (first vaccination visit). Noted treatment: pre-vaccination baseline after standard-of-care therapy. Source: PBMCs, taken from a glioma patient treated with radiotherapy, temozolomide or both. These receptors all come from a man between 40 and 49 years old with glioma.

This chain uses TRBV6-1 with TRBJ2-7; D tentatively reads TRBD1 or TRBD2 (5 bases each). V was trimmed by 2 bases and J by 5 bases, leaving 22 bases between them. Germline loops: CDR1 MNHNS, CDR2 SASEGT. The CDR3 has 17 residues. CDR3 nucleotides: TGTGCCAGCAGTGAATCTATCGGGGCCAGCCCCAGGCACGAGCAGTACTTC. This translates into CASSESIGASPRHEQYF.

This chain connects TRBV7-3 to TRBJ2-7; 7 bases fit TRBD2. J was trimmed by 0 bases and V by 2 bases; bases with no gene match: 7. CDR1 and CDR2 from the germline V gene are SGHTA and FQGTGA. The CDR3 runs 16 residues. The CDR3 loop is CASSLYPSGSSYEQYF. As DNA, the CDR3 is TGTGCCAGCAGCTTATACCCTAGCGGTAGCTCCTACGAGCAGTACTTC. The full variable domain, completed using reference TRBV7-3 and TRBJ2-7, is GAGVSQTPSNKVTEKGKYVELRCDPISGHTALYWYRQSLGQGPEFLIYFQGTGAADDSGLPNDRFFAVRPEGSVSTLKIQRTERGDSAVYLCASSLYPSGSSYEQYFGPGTRLTVT.

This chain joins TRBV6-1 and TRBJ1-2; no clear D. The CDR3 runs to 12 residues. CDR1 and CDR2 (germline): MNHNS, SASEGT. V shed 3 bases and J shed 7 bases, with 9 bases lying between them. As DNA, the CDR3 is TGTGCCAGCAGTGAGACATTCTTTGGCTACACCTTC. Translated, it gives CASSETFFGYTF.

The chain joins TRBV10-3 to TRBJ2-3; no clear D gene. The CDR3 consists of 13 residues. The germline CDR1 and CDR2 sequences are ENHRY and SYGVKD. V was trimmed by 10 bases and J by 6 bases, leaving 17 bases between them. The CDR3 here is CATTDRADDTQYF. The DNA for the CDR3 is TGTGCCACCACGGACCGAGCAGATGATACGCAGTATTTT.

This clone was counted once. The CDR3: CASRTGGSSYEQYF. The CDR3 region has the DNA TGCGCCAGCCGCACAGGGGGGAGCTCCTACGAGCAGTACTTC. The chain combines TRBV5-1 with TRBJ2-7; 8 bases line up with TRBD1. The CDR3 is 14 amino acids. Germline trimming cut 7 bases from V and 0 bases from J; bases unmatched to any gene: 6. Germline V lookup: CDR1 SGHRS, CDR2 YFSETQ.

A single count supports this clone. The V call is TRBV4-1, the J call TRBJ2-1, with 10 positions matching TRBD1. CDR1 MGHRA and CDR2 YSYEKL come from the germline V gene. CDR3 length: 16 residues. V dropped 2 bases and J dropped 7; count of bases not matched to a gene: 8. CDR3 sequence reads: CASSQTTGTGVNEQFF. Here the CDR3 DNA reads TGCGCCAGCAGCCAAACGACCGGGACAGGGGTAAATGAGCAGTTCTTC.

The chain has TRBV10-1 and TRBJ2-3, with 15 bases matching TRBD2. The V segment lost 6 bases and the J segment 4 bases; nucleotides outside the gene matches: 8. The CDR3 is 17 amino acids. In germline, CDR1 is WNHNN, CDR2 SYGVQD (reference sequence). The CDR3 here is CASRPGLAGGWSDTQYF. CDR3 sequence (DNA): TGCGCCAGCAGACCGGGACTAGCGGGAGGTTGGTCAGATACGCAGTATTTT.

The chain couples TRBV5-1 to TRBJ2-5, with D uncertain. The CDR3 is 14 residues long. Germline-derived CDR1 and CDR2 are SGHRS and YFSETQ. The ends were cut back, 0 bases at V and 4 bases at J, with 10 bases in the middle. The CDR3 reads CASSLVVAGETQYF. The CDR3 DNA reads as TGCGCCAGCAGCTTGGTTGTAGCAGGAGAGACCCAGTACTTC.

The CDR3 protein is CAISESRGTDTQYF. The CDR3 DNA sequence: TGTGCCATCAGTGAGTCGCGCGGGACAGATACGCAGTATTTT. The rearrangement joins TRBV10-3 to TRBJ2-3, with D possibly TRBD2 on 5 matching bases. CDR3 length equals 14 residues. Between the trimmed V and J ends, which lost 0 bases and 3 bases, there was a span of 7 bases. Germline assignment: CDR1 ENHRY and CDR2 SYGVKD.